This TCR beta chain was sequenced for a study of T cell responses to AZD1222 COVID-19 vaccine. Study-wide points: Clonal diversity was possibly underestimated, and the donors were mostly white British, with more females. In all cases, repertoires were sampled only after the peak T cell response. At baseline, seropositivity was found in only a handful of AZD1222 recipients.

The CDR3 sequence is 17 residues long. Deletions cut 0 bases from V and 4 bases from J, with 17 bases between. CDR1 SGHRS and CDR2 YFSETQ come from the germline V gene. Pooling covered second doses at about 4 or about 12 weeks. Of note for this clone: Antigen specificity is unknown.

The table came from immunoSEQ multiplex PCR; TCRdb's copy has only in-frame clones and leaves some out. The table lists about 85,000 clones, less than 95% of them singletons. The chain couples TRBV5-1 to TRBJ2-1, with a possible D match to TRBD2 (7 bases). The clonotype was recovered from an adult who received the AZD1222 COVID-19 vaccine. The sequenced sample was peripheral blood, obtained 28 days after the second AZD1222 dose. CDR3 DNA sequence: TGCGCCAGCAGCTTGGGTCCAACAGGGAGGGGATACAATGAGCAGTTCTTC. This encodes CASSLGPTGRGYNEQFF. The full variable domain, completed using reference TRBV5-1 and TRBJ2-1, is KAGVTQTPRYLIKTRGQQVTLSCSPISGHRSVSWYQQTPGQGLQFLFEYFSETQRNKGNFPGRFSGRQFSNSRSEMNVSTLELGDSALYLCASSLGPTGRGYNEQFFGPGTRLTVL.